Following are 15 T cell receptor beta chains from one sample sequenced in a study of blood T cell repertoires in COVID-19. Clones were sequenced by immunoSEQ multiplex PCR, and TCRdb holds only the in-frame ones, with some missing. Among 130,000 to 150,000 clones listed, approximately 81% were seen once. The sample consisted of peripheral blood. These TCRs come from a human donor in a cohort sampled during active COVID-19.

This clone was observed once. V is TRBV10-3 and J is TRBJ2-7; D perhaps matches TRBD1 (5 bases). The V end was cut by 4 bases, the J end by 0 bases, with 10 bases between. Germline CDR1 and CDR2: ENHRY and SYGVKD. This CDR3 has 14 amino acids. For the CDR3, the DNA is TGTGCCATCAGTGCTCAGGGTGGCTCCTACGAGCAGTACTTC. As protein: CAISAQGGSYEQYF.

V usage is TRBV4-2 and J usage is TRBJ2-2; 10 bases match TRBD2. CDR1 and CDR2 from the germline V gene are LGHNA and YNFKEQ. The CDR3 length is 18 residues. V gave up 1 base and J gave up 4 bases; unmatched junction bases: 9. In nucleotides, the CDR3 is TGTGCCAGCAGCCAAGTTCCTAGCGGGGGCCGGCGCACCGGGGAGCTGTTTTTT. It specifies CASSQVPSGGRRTGELFF.

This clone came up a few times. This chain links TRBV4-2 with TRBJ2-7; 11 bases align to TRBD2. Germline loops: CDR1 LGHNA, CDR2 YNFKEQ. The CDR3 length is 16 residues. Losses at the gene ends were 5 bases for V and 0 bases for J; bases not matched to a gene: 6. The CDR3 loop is CASSSGTSGGSYEQYF. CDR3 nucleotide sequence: TGTGCCAGCAGCTCCGGGACTAGCGGAGGCTCCTACGAGCAGTACTTC.

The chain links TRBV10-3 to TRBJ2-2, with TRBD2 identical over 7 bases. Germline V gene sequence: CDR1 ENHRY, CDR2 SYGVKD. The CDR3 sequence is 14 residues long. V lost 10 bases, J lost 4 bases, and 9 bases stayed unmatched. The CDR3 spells CATRGVSGTGELFF. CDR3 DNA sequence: TGTGCCACCCGGGGGGTTAGCGGCACCGGGGAGCTGTTTTTT.

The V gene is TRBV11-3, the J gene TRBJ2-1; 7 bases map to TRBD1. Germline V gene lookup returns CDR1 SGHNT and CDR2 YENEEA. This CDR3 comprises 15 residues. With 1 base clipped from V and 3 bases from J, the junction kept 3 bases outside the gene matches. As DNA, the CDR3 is TGTGCCAGCAGCTTAGCCGGGACAGTCTACAATGAGCAGTTCTTC. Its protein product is CASSLAGTVYNEQFF. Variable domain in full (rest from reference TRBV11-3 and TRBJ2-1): EAGVVQSPRYKIIEKKQPVAFWCNPISGHNTLYWYLQNLGQGPELLIRYENEEAVDDSQLPKDRFSAERLKGVDSTLKIQPAELGDSAVYLCASSLAGTVYNEQFFGPGTRLTVL.

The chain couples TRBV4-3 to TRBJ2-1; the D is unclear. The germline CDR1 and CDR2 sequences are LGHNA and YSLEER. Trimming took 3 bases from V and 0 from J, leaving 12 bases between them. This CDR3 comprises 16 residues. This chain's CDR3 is CASSQRYASSYNEQFF. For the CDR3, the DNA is TGCGCCAGCAGCCAGCGATATGCAAGCTCCTACAATGAGCAGTTCTTC.

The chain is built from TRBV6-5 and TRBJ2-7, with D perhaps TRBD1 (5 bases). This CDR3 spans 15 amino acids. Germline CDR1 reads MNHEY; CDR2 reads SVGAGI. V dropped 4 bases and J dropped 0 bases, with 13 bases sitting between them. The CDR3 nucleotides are TGTGCCAGCAGTTTTGGACACCCGAGCTCCTACGAGCAGTACTTC. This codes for CASSFGHPSSYEQYF.

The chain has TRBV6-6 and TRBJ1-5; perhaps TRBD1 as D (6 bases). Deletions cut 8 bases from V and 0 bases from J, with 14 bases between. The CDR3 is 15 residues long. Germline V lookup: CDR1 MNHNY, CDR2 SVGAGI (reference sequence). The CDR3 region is CASLGGPYSNQPQHF. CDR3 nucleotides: TGTGCCAGCTTAGGGGGACCCTATAGCAATCAGCCCCAGCATTTT.

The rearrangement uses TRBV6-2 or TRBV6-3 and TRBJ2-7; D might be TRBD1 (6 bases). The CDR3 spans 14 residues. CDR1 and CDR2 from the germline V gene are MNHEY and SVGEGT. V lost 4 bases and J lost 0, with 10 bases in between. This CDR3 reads CASSSQGFSYEQYF. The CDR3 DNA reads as TGTGCCAGCAGTTCACAGGGATTCTCCTACGAGCAGTACTTC.

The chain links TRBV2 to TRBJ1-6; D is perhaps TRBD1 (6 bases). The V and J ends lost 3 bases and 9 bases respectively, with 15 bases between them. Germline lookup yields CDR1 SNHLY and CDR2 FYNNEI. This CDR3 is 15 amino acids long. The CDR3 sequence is CASSDIAGAISPLHF. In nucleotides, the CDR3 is TGTGCCAGCAGTGATATTGCAGGGGCGATTTCACCCCTCCACTTT.

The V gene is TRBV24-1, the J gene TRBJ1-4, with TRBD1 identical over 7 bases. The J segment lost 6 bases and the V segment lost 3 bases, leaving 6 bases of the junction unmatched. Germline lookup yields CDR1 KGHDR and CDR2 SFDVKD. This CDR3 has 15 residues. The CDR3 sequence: CATSDIRDSYEKLFF. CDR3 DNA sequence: TGTGCCACCAGTGATATCCGGGACAGTTATGAAAAACTGTTTTTT.

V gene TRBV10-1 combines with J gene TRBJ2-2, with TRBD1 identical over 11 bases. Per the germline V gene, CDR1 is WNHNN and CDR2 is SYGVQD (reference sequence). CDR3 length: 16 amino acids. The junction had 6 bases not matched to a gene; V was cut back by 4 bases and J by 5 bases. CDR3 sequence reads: CASSAQDRGHTGELFF. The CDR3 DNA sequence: TGCGCCAGCAGTGCCCAGGACAGGGGGCATACCGGGGAGCTGTTTTTT.

CDR3 region: CASSFAALNTEAFF. The CDR3 DNA follows: TGTGCCAGCAGCTTCGCGGCCTTGAACACTGAAGCTTTCTTT. The rearrangement links TRBV9 to TRBJ1-1, with unresolved D. Trimming pared 4 bases from V and 0 bases from J, leaving 10 bases between. Germline lookup yields CDR1 SGDLS and CDR2 YYNGEE. The CDR3 spans 14 residues. The variable domain in full, with the rest retrieved from reference TRBV9 and TRBJ1-1, is DSGVTQTPKHLITATGQRVTLRCSPRSGDLSVYWYQQSLDQGLQFLIQYYNGEERAKGNILERFSAQQFPDLHSELNLSSLELGDSALYFCASSFAALNTEAFFGQGTRLTVV.

For the CDR3, the DNA is TGCGCCAGCAGCTTAAACCAAGGGGTACGCTCCTACAATGAGCAGTTCTTC. It codes for CASSLNQGVRSYNEQFF. The rearrangement joins TRBV5-1 to TRBJ2-1, with a possible D match to TRBD1 (5 bases). Germline V gene sequence: CDR1 SGHRS, CDR2 YFSETQ. Deletions cut 2 bases from V and 0 bases from J, with 15 bases between. This CDR3 contains 17 residues.

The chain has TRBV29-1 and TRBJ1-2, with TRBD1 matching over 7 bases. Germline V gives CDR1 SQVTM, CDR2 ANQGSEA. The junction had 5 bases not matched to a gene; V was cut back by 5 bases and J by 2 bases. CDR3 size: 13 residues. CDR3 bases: TGCAGCGTTAGACAGGGAGGAAACTATGGCTACACCTTC. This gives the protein CSVRQGGNYGYTF. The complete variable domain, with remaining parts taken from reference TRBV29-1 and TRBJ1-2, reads SAVISQKPSRDICQRGTSLTIQCQVDSQVTMMFWYRQQPGQSLTLIATANQGSEATYESGFVIDKFPISRPNLTFSTLTVSNMSPEDSSIYLCSVRQGGNYGYTFGSGTRLTVV.